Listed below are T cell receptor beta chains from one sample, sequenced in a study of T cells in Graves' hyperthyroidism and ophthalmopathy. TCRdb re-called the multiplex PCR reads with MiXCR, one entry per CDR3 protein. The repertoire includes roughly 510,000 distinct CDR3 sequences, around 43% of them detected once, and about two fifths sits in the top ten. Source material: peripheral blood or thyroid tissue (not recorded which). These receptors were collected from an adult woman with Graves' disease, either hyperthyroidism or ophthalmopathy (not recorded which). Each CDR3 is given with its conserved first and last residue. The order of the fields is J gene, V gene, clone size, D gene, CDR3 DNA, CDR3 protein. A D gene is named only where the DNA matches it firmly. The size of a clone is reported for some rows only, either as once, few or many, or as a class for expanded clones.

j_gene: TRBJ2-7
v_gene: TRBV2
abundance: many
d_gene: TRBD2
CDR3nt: TGTGCCAGCAGTGGAGGGAGCGGGGGCTTGGGGGAGCAGTACTTC
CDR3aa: CASSGGSGGLGEQYF

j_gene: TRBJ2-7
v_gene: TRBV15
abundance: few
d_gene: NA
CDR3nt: TGTGCCACCAGCCCACGCGAATCCCACGAGCAGTACTTC
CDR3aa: CATSPRESHEQYF

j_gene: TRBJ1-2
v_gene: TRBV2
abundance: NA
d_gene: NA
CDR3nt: TGTGCCAGCACCATGGGCAGTGGGACTTATGGCTACACCTTC
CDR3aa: CASTMGSGTYGYTF

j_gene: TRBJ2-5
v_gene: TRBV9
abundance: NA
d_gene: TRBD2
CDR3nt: TGTGCCAGCAGCGTCCACCGCTCCGGGACTAAAGAAGAGACCCAGTACTTC
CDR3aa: CASSVHRSGTKEETQYF

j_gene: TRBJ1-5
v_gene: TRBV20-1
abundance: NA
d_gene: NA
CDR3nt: TGCAGTGCCGCCGGAAACGTCAATCAGCCCCAGCATTTT
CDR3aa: CSAAGNVNQPQHF

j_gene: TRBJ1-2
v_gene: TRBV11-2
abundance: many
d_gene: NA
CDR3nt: TGTGCCAGCAGCTCCCTCTTGCAGGGGTTAAATGGCTACACCTTC
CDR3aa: CASSSLLQGLNGYTF

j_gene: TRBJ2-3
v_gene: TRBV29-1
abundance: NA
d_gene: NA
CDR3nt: TGCAGCGTTTTTCTGATCAGGGATACGCAGTATTTT
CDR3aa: CSVFLIRDTQYF

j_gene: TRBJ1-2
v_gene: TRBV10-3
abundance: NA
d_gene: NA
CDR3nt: TGTGCCGGCAGTGAGTCAGGGGATGGCTACACCTTC
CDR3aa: CAGSESGDGYTF

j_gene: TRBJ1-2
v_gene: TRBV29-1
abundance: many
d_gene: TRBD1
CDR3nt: TGCAGCGTTGATATGGGGACAGGGTTTGGCTACACCTTC
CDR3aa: CSVDMGTGFGYTF

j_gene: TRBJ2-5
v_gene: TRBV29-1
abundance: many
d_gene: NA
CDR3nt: TGCAGCGTTGAAGGGTTGACTAGCCAAGAGACCCAGTACTTC
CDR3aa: CSVEGLTSQETQYF

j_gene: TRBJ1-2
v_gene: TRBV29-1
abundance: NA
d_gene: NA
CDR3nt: TGCAGCGTTGAAGGGGAGGACAAATTTGGCTACACCTTC
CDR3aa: CSVEGEDKFGYTF

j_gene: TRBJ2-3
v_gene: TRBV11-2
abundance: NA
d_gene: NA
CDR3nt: TGTGCCAGCAGCTTCCCGGGGGCAGGACTAGGCCCGCGGGATACGCAGTATTTT
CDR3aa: CASSFPGAGLGPRDTQYF

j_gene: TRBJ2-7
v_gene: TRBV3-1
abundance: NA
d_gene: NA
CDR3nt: TGTGCCAGCAGCCAAGACTGGCGCGGGATGGGATACGAGCAGTACTTC
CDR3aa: CASSQDWRGMGYEQYF

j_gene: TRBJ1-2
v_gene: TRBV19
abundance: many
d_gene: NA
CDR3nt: TGTGCCAGTAGAACAGGCTCCTATGGCTACACCTTC
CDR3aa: CASRTGSYGYTF

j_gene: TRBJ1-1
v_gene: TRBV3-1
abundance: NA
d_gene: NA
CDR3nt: TGTGCCAGCAGCCATTTACAGGGGAACACTGAAGCTTTCTTT
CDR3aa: CASSHLQGNTEAFF

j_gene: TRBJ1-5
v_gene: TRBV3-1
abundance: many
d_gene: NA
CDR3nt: TGTGCCAGCAGCCATAGGGACTCCCGGGGGCCCCAGCATTTT
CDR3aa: CASSHRDSRGPQHF

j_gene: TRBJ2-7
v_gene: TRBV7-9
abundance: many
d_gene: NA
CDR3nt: TGTGCCAGCAGCGCAAGAGGTCCAAGGGACGAGCAGTACTTC
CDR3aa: CASSARGPRDEQYF

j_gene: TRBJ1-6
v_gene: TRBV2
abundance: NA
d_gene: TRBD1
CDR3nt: TGTGCCAGCAACCCCACAGGGGCAGGTAATTCACCCCTCCACTTT
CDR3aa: CASNPTGAGNSPLHF

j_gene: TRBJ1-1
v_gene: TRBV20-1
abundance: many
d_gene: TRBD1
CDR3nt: TGCAGTGCACGCTCAGGGGGAGTAACCACTGAAGCTTTCTTT
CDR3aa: CSARSGGVTTEAFF

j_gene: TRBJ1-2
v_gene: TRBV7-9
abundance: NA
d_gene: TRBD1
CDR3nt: TGTGCCAGCAGCTCGGGAGGGACAGGCTATGGCTACACCTTC
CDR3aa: CASSSGGTGYGYTF

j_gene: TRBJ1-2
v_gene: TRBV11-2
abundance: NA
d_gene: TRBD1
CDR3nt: TGTGCCAGCACCGATCCAGGGGGCTACGACTACACCTTC
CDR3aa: CASTDPGGYDYTF

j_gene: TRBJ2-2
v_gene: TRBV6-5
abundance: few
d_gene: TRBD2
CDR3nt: TGTGCCAGCAGTTACTGGGTAGCGGGAGTGCCCACCGGGGAGCTGTTTTTT
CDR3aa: CASSYWVAGVPTGELFF

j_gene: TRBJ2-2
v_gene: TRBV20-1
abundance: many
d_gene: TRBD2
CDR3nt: TGCAGTGCCTACCGTACGGGAGGGGGCACCGGGGAGCTGTTTTTT
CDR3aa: CSAYRTGGGTGELFF

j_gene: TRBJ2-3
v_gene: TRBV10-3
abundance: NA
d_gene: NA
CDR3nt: TGTGCCATCAGTTTCGGACTTAGCACAGATACGCAGTATTTT
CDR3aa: CAISFGLSTDTQYF

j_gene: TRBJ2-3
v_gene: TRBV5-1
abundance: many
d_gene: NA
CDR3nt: TGCGCCAGCAGCTATCAAGGGCCTCGCACAGATACGCAGTATTTT
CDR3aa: CASSYQGPRTDTQYF

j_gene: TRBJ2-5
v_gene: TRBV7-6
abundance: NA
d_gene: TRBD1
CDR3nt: TGTGCCAGCAGCTTAGAGGGACAGGGCAACCAGTACTTC
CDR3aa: CASSLEGQGNQYF

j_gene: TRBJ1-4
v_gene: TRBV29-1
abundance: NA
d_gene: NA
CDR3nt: TGCAGCGCTGTGGCGGCGGACGAAAAACTGTTTTTT
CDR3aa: CSAVAADEKLFF

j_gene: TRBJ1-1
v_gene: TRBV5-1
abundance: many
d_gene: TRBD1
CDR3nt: TGCGCCAGCGGCCGGGACAGGAACACTGAAGCTTTCTTT
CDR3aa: CASGRDRNTEAFF

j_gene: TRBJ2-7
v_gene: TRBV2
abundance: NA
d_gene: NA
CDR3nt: TGTGCCTGTCGACATGGAAGCCTCGAGCAGTACTTC
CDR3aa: CACRHGSLEQYF

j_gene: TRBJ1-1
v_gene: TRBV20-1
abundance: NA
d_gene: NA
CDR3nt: TGCAGCTGGGCCCGGGGCACGGACACTGAAGCTTTCTTT
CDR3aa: CSWARGTDTEAFF

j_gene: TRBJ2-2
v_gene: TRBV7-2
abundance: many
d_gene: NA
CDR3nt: TGTGCCAGCAGCCCAAAGGGGAGCGGCATTACCGGGGAGCTGTTTTTT
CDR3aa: CASSPKGSGITGELFF

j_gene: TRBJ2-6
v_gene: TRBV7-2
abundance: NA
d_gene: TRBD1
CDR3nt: TGTGCCAGCAGCCCGGGACAGGGATATACTGAAGCTTTC
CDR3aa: CASSPGQGYTEAF

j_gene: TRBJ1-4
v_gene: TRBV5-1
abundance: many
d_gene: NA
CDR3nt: TGCGCCAGCAGCAGGACTTTCACTAATGAAAAACTGTTTTTT
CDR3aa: CASSRTFTNEKLFF

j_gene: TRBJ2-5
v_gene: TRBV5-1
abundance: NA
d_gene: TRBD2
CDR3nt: TGCGCCAGCAGCCAAGTTGGGGCGGGAGGGCAAGAGGCCCAGTACTTC
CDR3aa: CASSQVGAGGQEAQYF

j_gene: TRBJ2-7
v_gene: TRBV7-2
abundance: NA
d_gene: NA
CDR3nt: NA
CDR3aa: CASSFYICSARGGQGAYEQYF

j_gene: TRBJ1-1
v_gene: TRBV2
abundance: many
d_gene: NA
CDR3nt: TGTGCCAGCAGTGGTAGGTTTCGAGGAGACACTGAAGCTTTCTTT
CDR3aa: CASSGRFRGDTEAFF

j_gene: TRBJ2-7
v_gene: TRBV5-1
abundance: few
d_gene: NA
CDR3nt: TGCGCCAGCAGCTTGGGACAGCTACTCCCAAACGAGCAGTACTTC
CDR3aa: CASSLGQLLPNEQYF

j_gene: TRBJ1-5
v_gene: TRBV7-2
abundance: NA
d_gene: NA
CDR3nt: TGTGCCAGCAGCGCCTATAACAGGGACCAGCCCCAGCATTTT
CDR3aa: CASSAYNRDQPQHF

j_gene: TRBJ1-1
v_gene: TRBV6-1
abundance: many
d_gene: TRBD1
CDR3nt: TGTGCCATATCCCGGGACAGGAACACTGAAGCTTTCTTT
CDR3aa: CAISRDRNTEAFF

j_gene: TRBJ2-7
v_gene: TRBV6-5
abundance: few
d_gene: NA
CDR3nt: TGTGCCAGCAGTTACTCGATCACAGGGTCCTACGAGCAGTACTTC
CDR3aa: CASSYSITGSYEQYF

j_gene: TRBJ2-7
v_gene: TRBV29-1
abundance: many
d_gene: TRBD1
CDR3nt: TGCAGCGCGGGGACAGCCTACGAGCAGTACTTC
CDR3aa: CSAGTAYEQYF

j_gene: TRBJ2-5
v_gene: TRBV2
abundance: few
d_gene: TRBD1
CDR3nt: TGTGCCAGCAGGAAAACAGGGGGCCCTCTCCAAGAGACCCAGTACTTC
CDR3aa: CASRKTGGPLQETQYF

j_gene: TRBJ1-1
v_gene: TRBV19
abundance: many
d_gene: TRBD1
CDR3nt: TGTGCCAGTAGCCTAACAGGGGTCGGCACTGAAGCTTTCTTT
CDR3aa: CASSLTGVGTEAFF

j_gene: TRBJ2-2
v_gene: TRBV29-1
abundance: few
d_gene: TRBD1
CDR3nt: TGCAGCGGGAACCCAGGGGGTACCGGGGAGCTGTTTTTT
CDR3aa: CSGNPGGTGELFF